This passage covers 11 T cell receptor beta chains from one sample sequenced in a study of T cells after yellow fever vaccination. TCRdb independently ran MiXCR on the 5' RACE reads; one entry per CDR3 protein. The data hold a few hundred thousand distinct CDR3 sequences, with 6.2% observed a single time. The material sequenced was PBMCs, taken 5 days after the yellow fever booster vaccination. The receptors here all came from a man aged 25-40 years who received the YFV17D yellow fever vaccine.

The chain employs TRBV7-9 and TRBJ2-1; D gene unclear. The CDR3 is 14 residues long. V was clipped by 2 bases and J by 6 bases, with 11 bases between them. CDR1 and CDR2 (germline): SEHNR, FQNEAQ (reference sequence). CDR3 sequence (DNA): TGTGCCAGCAGCTTAACAGAAATTAGCAATGAGCAGTTCTTC. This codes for CASSLTEISNEQFF.

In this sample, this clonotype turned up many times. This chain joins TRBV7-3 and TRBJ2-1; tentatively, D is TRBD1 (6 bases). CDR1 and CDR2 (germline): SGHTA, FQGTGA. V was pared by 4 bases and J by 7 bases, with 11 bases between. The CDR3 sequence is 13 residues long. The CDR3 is CASSSGTRNEQFF. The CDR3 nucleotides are TGTGCCAGCAGCTCCGGGACAAGGAATGAGCAGTTCTTC.

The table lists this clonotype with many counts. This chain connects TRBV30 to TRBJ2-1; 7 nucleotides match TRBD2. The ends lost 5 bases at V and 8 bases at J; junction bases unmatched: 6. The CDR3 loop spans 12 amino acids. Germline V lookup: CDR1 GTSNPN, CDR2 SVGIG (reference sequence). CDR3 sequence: CAWWTRAHEQFF. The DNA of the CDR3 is TGTGCCTGGTGGACTAGGGCCCATGAGCAGTTCTTC.

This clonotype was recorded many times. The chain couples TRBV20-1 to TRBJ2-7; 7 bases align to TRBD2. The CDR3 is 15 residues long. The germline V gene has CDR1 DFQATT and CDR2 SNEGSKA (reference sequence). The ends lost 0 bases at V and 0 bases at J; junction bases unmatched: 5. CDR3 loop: CSARDSASGSYEQYF. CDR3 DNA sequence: TGCAGTGCTAGAGATTCGGCTAGCGGCTCCTACGAGCAGTACTTC.

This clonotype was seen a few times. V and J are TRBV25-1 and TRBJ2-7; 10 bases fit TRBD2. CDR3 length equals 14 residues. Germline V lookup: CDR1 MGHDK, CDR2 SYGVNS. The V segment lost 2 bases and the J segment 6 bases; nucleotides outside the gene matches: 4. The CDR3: CASSELGLASEQYF. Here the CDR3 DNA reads TGTGCCAGCAGTGAACTGGGACTAGCGTCCGAGCAGTACTTC.

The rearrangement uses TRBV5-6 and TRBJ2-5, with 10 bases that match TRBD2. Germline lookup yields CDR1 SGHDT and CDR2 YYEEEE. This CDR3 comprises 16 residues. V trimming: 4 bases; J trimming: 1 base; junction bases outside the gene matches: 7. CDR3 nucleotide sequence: TGTGCCAGCAGCCCCTCTAGCGGGAGAGTCCAAGAGACCCAGTACTTC. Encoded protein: CASSPSSGRVQETQYF.

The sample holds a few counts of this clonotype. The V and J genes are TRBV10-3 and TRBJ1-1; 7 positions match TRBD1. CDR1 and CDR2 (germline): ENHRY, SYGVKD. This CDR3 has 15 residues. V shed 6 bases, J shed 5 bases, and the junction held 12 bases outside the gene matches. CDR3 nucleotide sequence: TGTGCCATCAGGCGACAGGGCCTTCTTGTTACTGAAGCTTTCTTT. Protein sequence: CAIRRQGLLVTEAFF.

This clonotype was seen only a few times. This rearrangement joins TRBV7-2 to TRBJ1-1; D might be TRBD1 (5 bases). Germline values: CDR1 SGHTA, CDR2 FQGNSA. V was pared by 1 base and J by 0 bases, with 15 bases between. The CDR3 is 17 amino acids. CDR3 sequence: CASSLVNLGTMNTEAFF. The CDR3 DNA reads TGTGCCAGCAGCTTAGTGAATTTAGGGACCATGAACACTGAAGCTTTCTTT.

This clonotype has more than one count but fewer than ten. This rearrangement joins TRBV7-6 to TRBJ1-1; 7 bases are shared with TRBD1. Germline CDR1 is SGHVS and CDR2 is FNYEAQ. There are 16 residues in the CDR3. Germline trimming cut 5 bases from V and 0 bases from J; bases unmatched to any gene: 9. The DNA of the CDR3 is TGTGCCAGCAGCCCTCGGCCAGGGGGGATGAACACTGAAGCTTTCTTT. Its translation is CASSPRPGGMNTEAFF.

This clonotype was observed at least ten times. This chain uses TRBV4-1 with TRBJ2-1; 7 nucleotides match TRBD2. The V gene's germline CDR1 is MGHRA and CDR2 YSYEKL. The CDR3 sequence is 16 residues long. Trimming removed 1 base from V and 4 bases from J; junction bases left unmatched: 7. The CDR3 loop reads CASSQAALAKYNEQFF. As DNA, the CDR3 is TGCGCCAGCAGCCAAGCGGCACTAGCGAAATACAATGAGCAGTTCTTC.

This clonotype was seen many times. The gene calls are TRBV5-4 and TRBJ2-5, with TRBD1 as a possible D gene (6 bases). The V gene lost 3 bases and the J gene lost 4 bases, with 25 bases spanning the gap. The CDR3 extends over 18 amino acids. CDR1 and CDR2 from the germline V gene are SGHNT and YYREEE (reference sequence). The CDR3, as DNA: TGTGCCAGCAGCTGGGGGCCAACGAGGGGAGCTCCTGGAGAGACCCAGTACTTC. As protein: CASSWGPTRGAPGETQYF.